One and the same sample provided the 14 T cell receptor beta chains below, sequenced in a study of blood T cells in healthy people across ages. Next came a second PCR, run for about 7 to 12 cycles, which used a sample-barcoded 5' primer along with a J-beta primer mix. Using its own MiXCR run on the 5' RACE reads, TCRdb lists one record per CDR3 protein. The profile shows 760,000 or so distinct CDR3 sequences, just under 25% of them singletons. The sample also formed part of further work on T cells of mothers and their children.

Sequenced sample: blood. The receptors come from a boy between 10 and 17 years old in good health.

The J gene is TRBJ2-5, the V gene TRBV12-3 or TRBV12-4; D gene unclear. V lost 5 bases and J 5 bases, leaving 9 bases between the germline ends. CDR3 length: 12 residues. CDR3: CASSPMAETQYF. The CDR3 DNA follows: TGTGCCAGCAGTCCGATGGCCGAGACCCAGTACTTC.

The chain combines TRBV20-1 with TRBJ2-1, with 7 positions matching TRBD2. V was pared by 2 bases and J by 9 bases, with 10 bases of the junction left unmatched. CDR1 DFQATT and CDR2 SNEGSKA come from the germline V gene (reference sequence). The CDR3 is made up of 14 amino acids. This CDR3 is CSARRTGTNFEQFF. The CDR3 DNA reads TGCAGTGCTAGACGAACCGGGACTAACTTTGAGCAGTTCTTC.

This clonotype has only a few counts. The gene calls are TRBV27 and TRBJ2-7; a weak D match, TRBD1 (5 bases). Trimming took off 8 bases at V and 1 base at J, with 9 bases between the two ends. The CDR3 consists of 12 residues. Per the germline V gene, CDR1 is MNHEY and CDR2 is SMNVEV (reference sequence). CDR3 nucleotide sequence: TGTGCCAGCCCGGCAGGGTCCTACGAGCAGTACTTC. This translates into CASPAGSYEQYF.

The V gene is TRBV2, the J gene TRBJ2-7; possibly TRBD1 or TRBD2 for D (5 bases each). The CDR3 runs to 13 residues. Trimming pared 6 bases from V and 2 bases from J, leaving 11 bases between. Germline assignment: CDR1 SNHLY and CDR2 FYNNEI. This CDR3 reads CASSDWGTYEQYF. In nucleotides, the CDR3 is TGTGCCAGCAGCGACTGGGGGACCTACGAGCAGTACTTC.

This clonotype came up a few times. The chain recombines TRBV6-1 with TRBJ1-5, with 7 positions matching TRBD1. Germline V gene lookup returns CDR1 MNHNS and CDR2 SASEGT. This CDR3 spans 15 amino acids. V lost 6 bases and J lost 4; bases outside the gene matches: 9. The CDR3 bases are TGTGCCAGCAGATCTACAGGGGTAGGGAATCAGCCCCAGCATTTT. Translated: CASRSTGVGNQPQHF.

As for this clonotype: Compared with germline, one end of the junction differs, possibly owing to a read error. The J gene is TRBJ2-3, the V gene TRBV12-3 or TRBV12-4, with D perhaps TRBD1 (6 bases). The CDR3 runs to 18 residues. CDR3 loop: CASSPLLGRGEGADTEYF. The CDR3 DNA is TGTGCCAGCAGTCCCCTTCTCGGCAGGGGAGAAGGAGCAGATACGGAGTATTTT.

This clonotype has more than one count but fewer than ten. V usage is TRBV29-1 and J usage is TRBJ2-3; 11 nucleotides align to TRBD2. Germline V gene sequence: CDR1 SQVTM, CDR2 ANQGSEA. V lost 1 base to trimming and J lost 9 bases; unmatched junction nucleotides: 9. The CDR3 runs 15 residues. CDR3 in DNA: TGCAGCGTTGAAGGACTAGCGGGACCACAATACACGCAGTATTTT. It yields the protein CSVEGLAGPQYTQYF.

This clonotype was detected only a few times. This rearrangement joins TRBV2 to TRBJ2-7, with TRBD1 identical over 8 bases. With 8 bases clipped from V and 2 bases from J, the junction kept 8 bases outside the gene matches. The length of the CDR3 is 14 residues. Germline V gives CDR1 SNHLY, CDR2 FYNNEI. The CDR3 is CASHPGQVAYEQYF. CDR3 coding DNA: TGTGCCAGCCACCCGGGACAGGTTGCCTACGAGCAGTACTTC.

This clonotype has only a few counts. The gene calls are TRBV7-2 and TRBJ2-7, with 10 bases identical to TRBD2. The CDR3 runs to 16 residues. CDR1 SGHTA and CDR2 FQGNSA come from the germline V gene. The V segment lost 1 base and the J segment 0 bases; nucleotides outside the gene matches: 3. The DNA for the CDR3 is TGTGCCAGCAGCTTAGATAGCGGGGGGTCCTCCTACGAGCAGTACTTC. It yields the protein CASSLDSGGSSYEQYF.

This clonotype occurred a few times. This sequence joins TRBV5-1 and TRBJ1-1; D not certain. The germline CDR1 and CDR2 sequences are SGHRS and YFSETQ. Trimming stripped 2 bases from V and 0 bases from J, with 11 bases between. The length of the CDR3 is 15 residues. The CDR3 reads CASSFRAELNTEAFF. In DNA, the CDR3 is TGCGCCAGCAGCTTCCGGGCCGAACTGAACACTGAAGCTTTCTTT.

This clonotype was seen a single time. The rearrangement links TRBV20-1 to TRBJ2-7; tentative D call: TRBD2 (5 bases). The CDR3 sequence is 14 residues long. Per germline, CDR1 DFQATT and CDR2 SNEGSKA (reference sequence). With 6 bases removed from V and 3 bases from J, the gap between germline ends came to 18 bases. CDR3 sequence: CSANEQVGGYEQYF. CDR3 bases: TGCAGTGCCAACGAGCAGGTTGGAGGCTACGAGCAGTACTTC.

This clonotype was seen a few times. This chain connects TRBV13 to TRBJ2-7, with 10 bases matching TRBD1. V shed 4 bases, J shed 2 bases, and the junction held 5 bases outside the gene matches. The germline V gene has CDR1 PRHDT and CDR2 FYEKMQ (reference sequence). This CDR3 spans 15 amino acids. CDR3 in DNA: TGTGCCAGCAGCTCATATGGGACAGGGGCCTACGAGCAGTACTTC. Protein: CASSSYGTGAYEQYF.

The chain joins TRBV7-2 to TRBJ2-5, with TRBD2 matching over 9 bases. The CDR3 consists of 15 residues. The V gene end was trimmed by 0 bases and the J gene end by 2 bases; junction bases not matched to a gene: 1. Germline loops: CDR1 SGHTA, CDR2 FQGNSA. The CDR3 here is CASSLARGGQETQYF. In DNA form, the CDR3 reads TGTGCCAGCAGCTTAGCGCGGGGGGGACAAGAGACCCAGTACTTC.

This chain uses TRBV29-1 with TRBJ2-7, with D possibly TRBD2 on 5 matching bases. CDR1 and CDR2 (germline): SQVTM, ANQGSEA. This CDR3 contains 15 residues. The germline V and J ends were trimmed by 0 bases and 6 bases, with 18 bases remaining between them. CDR3 protein: CSVEDLASPRSEQYF. The CDR3, as DNA: TGCAGCGTTGAAGATCTAGCTAGCCCTCGGTCCGAGCAGTACTTC.